This T cell receptor (beta chain) is drawn from a study of quantifying T cell responses using KT2 cells. The overall study: Reverse transcription used primers in the TCR alpha and beta constant regions. Findings and caveats of the study: Detection of KT2 sequences held at the lowest tested level, about one cell per 100,000 PBMC.

Notes on this clonotype: Its specificity is not known.

An oligo carrying a UMI was ligated to the cDNA 3' end. The first PCR ran three to four cycles with an equimolar RC1.1 and RC1.2 beta primer mix. TCRdb re-analysed the UMI-ligation and nested PCR reads in MiXCR, keeping a single row per CDR3 protein. The table shows 40,000 or so distinct CDR3 sequences, with about a sixth occurring only once. The sample consisted of PBMCs spiked with cells of the T cell clone KT2. The clonotype comes from a human donor.

In DNA form, the CDR3 reads TGCAGCGTTGAAGATCCGTCTCAGACCCAAGAGACCCAGTACTTC. This translates into CSVEDPSQTQETQYF. This chain connects TRBV29-1 to TRBJ2-5, with no clear D. CDR3 length: 15 residues. From germline, CDR1 is SQVTM and CDR2 ANQGSEA. Deletions cut 0 bases from V and 1 base from J, with 12 bases between.